The text below deals with one TCR beta chain. Sequenced by immunoSEQ multiplex PCR; TCRdb stores in-frame clones only, minus some. This sample has roughly 90,000 clones, with roughly 85% found just once. From germline, CDR1 is SGHKS and CDR2 YYEKEE (reference sequence). This CDR3 contains 15 residues. Trimming left V 3 bases short and J 0 bases short, with 13 bases between. The data derive from a study of OX40 agonist ivuxolimab in advanced cancers. This material consisted of CD4+ or CD8+ T cells sorted from blood, taken in a trial of the OX40 agonist ivuxolimab. This chain uses TRBV5-5 with TRBJ2-7; maybe TRBD1 (5 bases). The clonotype originates from an adult with an advanced solid tumor such as melanoma, head and neck, liver or kidney cancer. The CDR3 bases are TGTGCCAGCAGCTGGGGAAACAGGAGCTCCTACGAGCAGTACTTC. Its translation: CASSWGNRSSYEQYF.